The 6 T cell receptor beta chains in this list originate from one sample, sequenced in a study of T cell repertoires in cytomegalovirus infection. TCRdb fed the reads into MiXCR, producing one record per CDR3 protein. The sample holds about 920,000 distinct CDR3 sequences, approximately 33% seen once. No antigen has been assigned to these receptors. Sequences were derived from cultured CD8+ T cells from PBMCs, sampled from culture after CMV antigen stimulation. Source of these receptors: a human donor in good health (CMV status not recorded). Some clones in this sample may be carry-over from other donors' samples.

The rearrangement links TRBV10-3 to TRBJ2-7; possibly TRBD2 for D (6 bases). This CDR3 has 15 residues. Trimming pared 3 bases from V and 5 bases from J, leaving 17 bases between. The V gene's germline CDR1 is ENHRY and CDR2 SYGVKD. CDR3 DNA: TGTGCCATCAGTGATCGGGGACTGGCAATGGACGAGCAGTACTTC. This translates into CAISDRGLAMDEQYF.

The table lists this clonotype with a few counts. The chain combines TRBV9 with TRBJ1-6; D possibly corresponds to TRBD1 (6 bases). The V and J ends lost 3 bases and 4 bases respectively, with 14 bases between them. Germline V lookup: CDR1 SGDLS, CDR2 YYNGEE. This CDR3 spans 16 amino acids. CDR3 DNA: TGTGCCAGCAGCGCCTACACAGGGAAGTATAATTCACCCCTCCACTTT. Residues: CASSAYTGKYNSPLHF. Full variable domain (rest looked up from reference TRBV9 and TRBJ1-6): DSGVTQTPKHLITATGQRVTLRCSPRSGDLSVYWYQQSLDQGLQFLIQYYNGEERAKGNILERFSAQQFPDLHSELNLSSLELGDSALYFCASSAYTGKYNSPLHFGNGTRLTVT.

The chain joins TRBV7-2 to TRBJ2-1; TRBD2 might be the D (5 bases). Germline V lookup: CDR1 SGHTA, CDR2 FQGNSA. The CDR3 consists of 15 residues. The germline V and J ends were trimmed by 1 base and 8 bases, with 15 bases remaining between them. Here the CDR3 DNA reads TGTGCCAGCAGCTTAGTACAGAGGGAACGGGATGAGCAGTTCTTC. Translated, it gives CASSLVQRERDEQFF.

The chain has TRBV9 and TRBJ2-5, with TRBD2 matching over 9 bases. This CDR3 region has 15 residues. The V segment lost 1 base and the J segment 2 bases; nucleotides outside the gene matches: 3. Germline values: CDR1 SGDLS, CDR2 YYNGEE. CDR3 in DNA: TGTGCCAGCAGCGTAAGCGGGGGGACACAAGAGACCCAGTACTTC. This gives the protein CASSVSGGTQETQYF.

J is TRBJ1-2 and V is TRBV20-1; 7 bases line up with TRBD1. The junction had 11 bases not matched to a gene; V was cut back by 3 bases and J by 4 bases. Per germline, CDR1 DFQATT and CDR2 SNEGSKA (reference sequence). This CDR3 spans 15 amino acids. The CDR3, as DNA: TGCAGTGCTAGTGCCTACAGGGGATATAGCTATGGCTACACCTTC. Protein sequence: CSASAYRGYSYGYTF.

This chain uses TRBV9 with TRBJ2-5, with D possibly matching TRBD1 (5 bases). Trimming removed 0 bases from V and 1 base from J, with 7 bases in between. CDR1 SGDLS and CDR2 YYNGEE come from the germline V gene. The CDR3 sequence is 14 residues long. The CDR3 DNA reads TGTGCCAGCAGCGTAGGGGGCACCCAAGAGACCCAGTACTTC. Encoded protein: CASSVGGTQETQYF.